What follows is one TCR beta chain and its context. What it recognizes is unknown. Germline CDR1 KGHSH, CDR2 LQKENI. The CDR3 spans 16 residues. V gave up 0 bases and J gave up 1 base; unmatched junction bases: 4. This sample is part of a study of a mutant IDH1 vaccine in newly diagnosed glioma. Study details: Treated patients, about 60% male and roughly 38% female, averaged around 40 years of age. The timing of visit V12 was week 35, and that of visit V13 was week 47. General observations from the study: Apparently, pseudoprogression bore no relation to changes among the top peripheral T cell clonotypes.

Time point: week 35, safety follow-up. The study gave 300 ug of mutant IDH1 20-mer peptide per vaccine dose, with topical imiquimod. TCRdb's copy holds only in-frame clones and misses some; the assay was immunoSEQ multiplex PCR. The sample includes over 55,000 clones, roughly 79% of them seen just once. Sample: PBMCs, taken from a glioma patient whose treatment included an IDH1 peptide vaccine. The sequence was obtained from a man aged 40-55 years with glioma. The chain employs TRBV18 and TRBJ1-1, with 8 bases fitting TRBD1. CDR3 loop: CASSPPMDRENTEAFF. The CDR3 DNA reads TGTGCCAGCTCACCACCTATGGACAGGGAGAACACTGAAGCTTTCTTT.